These 28 T cell receptor beta chains were all obtained from the same sample, sequenced in a study of response to subunit inactivated influenza vaccine. A single record per CDR3 protein comes from TCRdb applying MiXCR to the RT-PCR reads. The sample has 650,000 to 800,000 distinct CDR3 sequences; 11% to 15% are singletons. Sequenced material: PBMCs from blood, taken roughly 2 weeks before vaccination. The source of these receptors is a man aged 50 to 59 who received an inactivated influenza vaccine.

This clonotype came up many times. The rearrangement joins TRBV3-1 to TRBJ1-1; D unclear. With 4 bases removed from V and 4 bases from J, the gap between germline ends came to 10 bases. The CDR3 runs to 13 residues. Germline CDR1 is LGHDT and CDR2 is YNNKEL (reference sequence). The CDR3 coding sequence is TGTGCCAGCAGCCCAACATGGGGCACTGAAGCTTTCTTT. Its protein is CASSPTWGTEAFF.

This clonotype has only a few counts. The V call is TRBV4-3, the J call TRBJ1-5, with D perhaps TRBD1 (6 bases). CDR1 and CDR2 (germline): LGHNA, YSLEER. Trimming removed 1 base from V and 0 bases from J, with 10 bases in between. The CDR3 covers 16 residues. This CDR3 reads CASSQGTAHSNQPQHF. CDR3 in DNA: TGCGCCAGCAGCCAAGGGACAGCACATAGCAATCAGCCCCAGCATTTT.

The V gene is TRBV10-1, the J gene TRBJ2-7; 14 bases are shared with TRBD2. Germline lookup yields CDR1 WNHNN and CDR2 SYGVQD (reference sequence). This CDR3 has 14 residues. J lost 12 bases, V lost 0 bases, and 4 bases had no gene match. CDR3 region: CASSESTSGGARYF. The CDR3 DNA reads TGCGCCAGCAGTGAGTCGACTAGCGGGGGGGCCCGGTACTTC.

This sequence joins TRBV20-1 and TRBJ1-5; D gene uncertain. V lost 4 bases and J 4 bases, leaving 11 bases between the germline ends. Germline V CDR1 and CDR2: DFQATT, SNEGSKA (reference sequence). The CDR3 loop spans 13 amino acids. The CDR3 sequence: CSATNLVNQPQHF. In nucleotides, the CDR3 is TGCAGTGCTACCAATCTGGTTAATCAGCCCCAGCATTTT.

The chain has TRBV10-3 and TRBJ2-3; D is ambiguous. This CDR3 is 13 amino acids long. Germline CDR1 and CDR2: ENHRY and SYGVKD. V lost 2 bases to trimming and J lost 0 bases, with 3 bases between them. CDR3 residues: CAISETSTDTQYF. The CDR3 DNA reads TGTGCCATCAGTGAGACTAGCACAGATACGCAGTATTTT.

This clonotype has only a few counts. The chain employs TRBV29-1 and TRBJ2-7; weak D call: TRBD1 (6 bases). Trimming took off 0 bases at V and 3 bases at J, with 15 bases between the two ends. CDR1 is SQVTM, CDR2 ANQGSEA, per germline. The CDR3 has 15 residues. The CDR3 region is CSVEDYTGSDYEQYF. CDR3 coding DNA: TGCAGCGTTGAAGATTATACAGGGTCTGACTACGAGCAGTACTTC.

Many counts were recorded for this clonotype. V gene TRBV20-1 combines with J gene TRBJ2-1, with TRBD2 matching 10 bases. Germline values: CDR1 DFQATT, CDR2 SNEGSKA (reference sequence). J gave up 7 bases and V 7 bases, and 13 bases lay outside the gene matches. CDR3 length: 15 amino acids. Written as DNA, the CDR3 is TGCAGTGTTAAACCGGGACTAGCGATCGCGAATGAGCAGTTCTTC. This translates into CSVKPGLAIANEQFF.

V and J are TRBV24-1 and TRBJ2-7; maybe TRBD1 (5 bases). With 4 bases removed from V and 3 bases from J, the gap between germline ends came to 21 bases. CDR3 size: 17 residues. Per germline, CDR1 KGHDR and CDR2 SFDVKD. CDR3 in DNA: TGTGCCACCAGTGAACCCGCTGACAGAATGTGGAGCTACGAGCAGTACTTC. This gives the protein CATSEPADRMWSYEQYF.

This clonotype was seen ten or more times. This chain uses TRBV29-1 with TRBJ1-2; no definite D call. Germline assignment: CDR1 SQVTM and CDR2 ANQGSEA. The CDR3 spans 12 residues. V gave up 3 bases and J gave up 8 bases, with 13 bases separating them. The CDR3: CSVEEQPGGYTF. The CDR3 nucleotides are TGCAGCGTTGAGGAGCAACCGGGCGGCTACACCTTC. The entire variable domain, with the rest obtained from reference TRBV29-1 and TRBJ1-2, is as follows: SAVISQKPSRDICQRGTSLTIQCQVDSQVTMMFWYRQQPGQSLTLIATANQGSEATYESGFVIDKFPISRPNLTFSTLTVSNMSPEDSSIYLCSVEEQPGGYTFGSGTRLTVV.

There are a few counts of this clonotype. The CDR3 protein is CAITGSRQYNEQFF. CDR3 coding DNA: TGTGCCATCACAGGATCCCGACAGTACAATGAGCAGTTCTTC. The rearrangement uses TRBV10-3 and TRBJ2-1, with TRBD1 as a possible D gene (5 bases). Deletions cut 7 bases from V and 4 bases from J, with 14 bases between. The CDR3 is made up of 14 amino acids. Germline V gives CDR1 ENHRY, CDR2 SYGVKD.

This clonotype was seen a few times. The genes are TRBV10-3 and TRBJ2-3; weak D call: TRBD2 (6 bases). Between the trimmed V and J ends, which lost 5 bases and 3 bases, there was a span of 12 bases. The CDR3 is 14 residues long. Germline-derived CDR1 and CDR2 are ENHRY and SYGVKD. This chain's CDR3 is CAISPVRDTDTQYF. DNA for the CDR3: TGTGCCATCAGTCCGGTGCGGGATACAGATACGCAGTATTTT.

This clonotype appeared a few times. The J gene is TRBJ2-2, the V gene TRBV4-3; D unclear. V gave up 0 bases and J gave up 6 bases, with 8 bases separating them. This CDR3 has 14 amino acids. Germline CDR1 reads LGHNA; CDR2 reads YSLEER. CDR3 amino acids: CASSQDGWAGELFF. The CDR3 nucleotides are TGCGCCAGCAGCCAAGATGGCTGGGCCGGGGAGCTGTTTTTT.

This clonotype has a handful of counts. The rearrangement links TRBV24-1 to TRBJ2-1; the D gene is possibly TRBD1 (8 bases). This CDR3 spans 16 amino acids. V was trimmed by 4 bases and J by 5 bases, leaving 17 bases between them. CDR1 KGHDR and CDR2 SFDVKD come from the germline V gene. This CDR3 reads CATSEGTGGANNEQFF. DNA of the CDR3: TGTGCCACCAGTGAAGGTACAGGGGGGGCTAACAATGAGCAGTTCTTC.

V usage is TRBV7-2 and J usage is TRBJ1-1; 7 bases match TRBD1. The CDR3 extends over 14 amino acids. From germline, CDR1 is SGHTA and CDR2 FQGNSA. V gave up 3 bases and J gave up 5 bases; unmatched junction bases: 6. The CDR3 DNA sequence: TGTGCCAGCAGCTTCACAGGGGCGCGAACTGAAGCTTTCTTT. This codes for CASSFTGARTEAFF.

This clonotype was observed a few times. The chain uses TRBV14 and TRBJ2-7, with a tentative D call TRBD1 (6 bases). Per germline, CDR1 SGHDN and CDR2 FVKESK. V was shortened by 1 base and J by 4 bases, with 14 bases between the two germline ends. This CDR3 is built from 15 residues. Here the CDR3 DNA reads TGTGCCAGCAGCCAAGGCACCGGGACAAAATACGAGCAGTACTTC. This codes for CASSQGTGTKYEQYF.

This clonotype has more than one count but fewer than ten. The gene calls are TRBV18 and TRBJ2-3; possible D gene TRBD2, 6 bases. V shed 2 bases and J shed 7 bases, with 16 bases lying between them. CDR3 length equals 15 residues. CDR1 and CDR2 from the germline V gene are KGHSH and LQKENI. CDR3 DNA: TGTGCCAGCTCACCAGCGGAGGGAAGCCTCAATACGCAGTATTTT. Its protein is CASSPAEGSLNTQYF.

The CDR3 coding sequence is TGCAGCGGTAGGACTAGCGGGGGGACCGGGGAGCTGTTTTTT. It translates to CSGRTSGGTGELFF. V and J are TRBV20-1 and TRBJ2-2, with 14 positions matching TRBD2. This CDR3 has 14 amino acids. Germline V gene lookup returns CDR1 DFQATT and CDR2 SNEGSKA (reference sequence).

This chain joins TRBV29-1 and TRBJ1-5, with 7 positions matching TRBD1. This CDR3 has 15 amino acids. The germline V gene has CDR1 SQVTM and CDR2 ANQGSEA. V trimming: 5 bases; J trimming: 0 bases; junction bases outside the gene matches: 7. CDR3 DNA sequence: TGCAGCGTTTCAACAGGGGACAATAGCAATCAGCCCCAGCATTTT. It encodes CSVSTGDNSNQPQHF.

This clonotype occurred a few times. The chain has TRBV12-3 or TRBV12-4 and TRBJ1-5; 10 bases line up with TRBD1. The CDR3 covers 15 residues. Trimming cost V 7 bases and J 0 bases; bases outside gene matches: 3. This chain's CDR3 is CASTRDRGSNQPQHF. The DNA of the CDR3 is TGTGCCAGCACCCGGGACAGGGGTAGCAATCAGCCCCAGCATTTT.

The gene calls are TRBV4-2 and TRBJ2-5, with a weak D call TRBD2 (5 bases). CDR3 length: 15 amino acids. The germline V and J ends were trimmed by 2 bases and 4 bases, with 14 bases remaining between them. In germline, CDR1 is LGHNA, CDR2 YNFKEQ. The CDR3 reads CASSQFIGERETQYF. DNA of the CDR3: TGTGCCAGCAGCCAATTCATCGGGGAGAGAGAGACCCAGTACTTC.

This clonotype showed up just a few times. The chain links TRBV4-2 to TRBJ2-5; the D gene is possibly TRBD2 (5 bases). Between the trimmed V and J ends, which lost 5 bases and 3 bases, there was a span of 10 bases. The germline CDR1 and CDR2 sequences are LGHNA and YNFKEQ. The CDR3 runs 13 residues. Written as DNA, the CDR3 is TGTGCCAGCAGCTCTAGCCGGGAAGAGACCCAGTACTTC. Translating gives CASSSSREETQYF.

This clonotype was recorded a few times. The chain is built from TRBV28 and TRBJ2-6; unclear D gene. V was pared by 8 bases and J by 4 bases, with 9 bases between. Germline CDR1 reads MDHEN; CDR2 reads SYDVKM. This CDR3 spans 13 amino acids. The CDR3 loop is CASLPVGANVLTF. In DNA form, the CDR3 reads TGTGCCAGCCTCCCGGTCGGGGCCAACGTCCTGACTTTC.

The chain combines TRBV2 with TRBJ2-3; tentatively, D is TRBD2 (6 bases). The CDR3 is 18 residues long. Germline lookup yields CDR1 SNHLY and CDR2 FYNNEI. V was pared by 11 bases and J by 2 bases, with 29 bases between. CDR3 nucleotides: TGTGCCTTCTGTCCCTTCTCATGGGCGGGAAGGTTCACAGATACGCAGTATTTT. Its protein product is CAFCPFSWAGRFTDTQYF.

The J gene is TRBJ1-2, the V gene TRBV29-1; the match to TRBD1 covers 7 bases. The length of the CDR3 is 13 residues. V was clipped by 7 bases and J by 8 bases; unmatched bases: 13. From germline, CDR1 is SQVTM and CDR2 ANQGSEA. CDR3 bases: TGCAGCGCCGAGGGGGCGGAGGTGGACGGCTACACCTTC. Protein product: CSAEGAEVDGYTF.

This clonotype turned up a few times. This chain uses TRBV4-1 with TRBJ2-3; TRBD2 is a possible D gene (6 bases). The germline V and J ends were trimmed by 0 bases and 0 bases, with 10 bases remaining between them. The CDR3 runs 16 residues. Germline loops: CDR1 MGHRA, CDR2 YSYEKL. The chain's CDR3 is CASSQDSGASTDTQYF. The CDR3, as DNA: TGCGCCAGCAGCCAAGATAGCGGCGCTAGCACAGATACGCAGTATTTT.

The rearrangement uses TRBV7-2 and TRBJ1-4; 7 nucleotides line up with TRBD1. The CDR3 is 16 amino acids. Germline trimming cut 2 bases from V and 11 bases from J; bases unmatched to any gene: 14. Germline assignment: CDR1 SGHTA and CDR2 FQGNSA. The chain's CDR3 is CASSLRGGTVQAKLFF. For the CDR3, the DNA is TGTGCCAGCAGCTTAAGAGGTGGGACAGTGCAAGCGAAACTGTTTTTT.

This CDR3 reads CSAREGATDTQYF. CDR3 bases: TGCAGTGCTAGAGAGGGAGCGACAGATACGCAGTATTTT. The chain is built from TRBV20-1 and TRBJ2-3, with D perhaps TRBD2 (5 bases). V dropped 0 bases and J dropped 3 bases, with 7 bases sitting between them. CDR1 is DFQATT and CDR2 is SNEGSKA in the germline V gene (reference sequence). The CDR3 loop spans 13 amino acids.

V usage is TRBV5-1 and J usage is TRBJ2-3; no clear D gene. The CDR3 consists of 13 residues. The germline gives CDR1 SGHRS, CDR2 YFSETQ. V was trimmed by 5 bases and J by 4 bases, leaving 11 bases between them. CDR3 region: CASRGGSPDTQYF. The CDR3 nucleotides are TGCGCCAGCAGGGGCGGTTCACCAGATACGCAGTATTTT.